The 2 T cell receptor beta chains listed next were all sequenced from one sample in a study of blood T cell repertoires in COVID-19. Clones were sequenced by immunoSEQ multiplex PCR, and TCRdb holds only the in-frame ones, with some missing. The sample lists 93,000 or so clones; roughly 88% were seen once. Sequences were obtained from peripheral blood. The receptors come from a human donor in a cohort sampled during active COVID-19.

V gene TRBV14 combines with J gene TRBJ2-7, with TRBD2 matching 9 bases. In germline, CDR1 is SGHDN, CDR2 FVKESK. The CDR3 is made up of 15 amino acids. J gave up 4 bases and V 4 bases, and 8 bases lay outside the gene matches. The CDR3 nucleotides are TGTGCCAGCAGCCTGACTAGCGGCCAGCGATACGAGCAGTACTTC. Its translation is CASSLTSGQRYEQYF.

This clone was observed a few times. The rearrangement uses TRBV5-6 and TRBJ1-2; a possible D gene is TRBD1 (5 bases). With 4 bases removed from V and 8 bases from J, the gap between germline ends came to 15 bases. The CDR3 length is 13 residues. Germline lookup yields CDR1 SGHDT and CDR2 YYEEEE. CDR3 DNA: TGTGCCAGCAGCGCGGGGCCAGAGGGGGGCTACACCTTC. As protein: CASSAGPEGGYTF.